A selection of T cell receptor beta chains follows, all from one sample in a study of blood T cell repertoires in COVID-19. TCRdb's table, derived via immunoSEQ multiplex PCR, lists solely in-frame clones and lacks some. The sample includes tens of thousands of clones, about 80% of them seen just once. Sequenced material: peripheral blood. These receptors were taken from a woman aged 55-70 years with acute or convalescent COVID-19. Both conserved end residues are part of each CDR3.

CDR3	J	V
CASSEQTGGYTF	TRBJ1-2	TRBV6-1
CASRGLAGYEQYF	TRBJ2-7	TRBV27
CASSYGTQGGYEQYF	TRBJ2-7	TRBV5-1
CASLSTGGRTGELFF	TRBJ2-2	TRBV19
CASSLAQGVRIGNEAFF	TRBJ1-1	TRBV5-5
CASSPPGQIYNEQFF	TRBJ2-1	TRBV7-9
CASSLGPTGTEAFF	TRBJ1-1	TRBV5-1
CASSERASGASSGANVLTF	TRBJ2-6	TRBV6-1
CASFIRQGGSEAFF	TRBJ1-1	TRBV5-1
CASSQSTGGAWETQYF	TRBJ2-5	TRBV2
CAIRRDRGLYEQFF	TRBJ2-1	TRBV6-5
CAISEEGYRTEAFF	TRBJ1-1	TRBV10-3
CASSQVVGGNTGELFF	TRBJ2-2	TRBV3-1/TRBV3-2
CASSLIPPSMTSGRDTQYF	TRBJ2-3	TRBV7-3
CASSDPRVVSYGYTF	TRBJ1-2	TRBV25-1
CASSYGTNNEQFF	TRBJ2-1	TRBV7-3
CASSPGGMTDTQYF	TRBJ2-3	TRBV5-1
CASALTSGGSNEQFF	TRBJ2-1	TRBV12-5
CASSEALPGTGYTEAFF	TRBJ1-1	TRBV6-1
CASSSRQGADTQYF	TRBJ2-3	TRBV5-1
CASSYLGRGSTSPLHF	TRBJ1-6	TRBV6-5
CAISRGQGKDGYTF	TRBJ1-2	TRBV10-3
CASSQAGLALEQFF	TRBJ2-1	TRBV4-1
CASSRGQGLGEQYF	TRBJ2-7	TRBV18
CASSFWDRPNTEAFF	TRBJ1-1	TRBV5-6
CASKEGNTGELFF	TRBJ2-2	TRBV12-3/TRBV12-4
CASSNTGFYGYTF	TRBJ1-2	TRBV12-3/TRBV12-4
CAISEPGSDTQYF	TRBJ2-3	TRBV10-3
CASSPNRSGNEQFF	TRBJ2-1	TRBV18
CASSLGTGNNEKLFF	TRBJ1-4	TRBV5-1
CASKDRGLGVNTEAFF	TRBJ1-1	TRBV6-6
CSARQGPNSPLHF	TRBJ1-6	TRBV29-1
CASSSPGGEKLFF	TRBJ1-4	TRBV12-3/TRBV12-4
CASSPRNEQFF	TRBJ2-1	TRBV7-9
CASKLDRGQETQYF	TRBJ2-5	TRBV7-3
CSVEDLGTGPAEAFF	TRBJ1-1	TRBV29-1
CASNKGGGLFF	TRBJ2-2	TRBV5-8
CASSVQGTHKGETQYF	TRBJ2-5	TRBV9
CASSLRGYDIQYF	TRBJ2-4	TRBV11-2
CASSVSASGVYGYTF	TRBJ1-2	TRBV9
CAWSPPGTTSTDTQYF	TRBJ2-3	TRBV30
CASSQDRSRNTEAFF	TRBJ1-1	TRBV14
CASREASNSPLHF	TRBJ1-6	TRBV2
CASTPQGAGGKTFF	TRBJ1-1	TRBV7-9
CASSRQPGVEGYTF	TRBJ1-2	TRBV7-9
CASSRREGRGTEAFF	TRBJ1-1	TRBV7-8
CASSLGGGPYNEQFF	TRBJ2-1	TRBV5-1
CASTRQGARYEQYF	TRBJ2-7	TRBV2
CASSLGGTGSYEQYF	TRBJ2-7	TRBV5-5
CASSLGTSNTEAFF	TRBJ1-1	TRBV5-1
CASSLVVGGSGETQYF	TRBJ2-5	TRBV5-1
CAISPSPGHSNQPQHF	TRBJ1-5	TRBV10-3
CASSLQGTGELFF	TRBJ2-2	TRBV5-4
CASTRDRGQETQYF	TRBJ2-5	TRBV18
CSASQSRTTDEQYF	TRBJ2-7	TRBV20-1
CATSRVAGGQFF	TRBJ2-1	TRBV15
CASSVDQVSGYTF	TRBJ1-2	TRBV9
CASSGTGRTPLHF	TRBJ1-6	TRBV9
CASTATGGNTEAFF	TRBJ1-1	TRBV3-1/TRBV3-2